A single sample is the source of the 21 T cell receptor beta chains below, sequenced in a study of tumor-infiltrating lymphocytes in primary liver carcinoma. Production of TCR beta cDNA used around 460 ng total RNA together with a constant-region primer. Nested multiplex PCR, run for three rounds with slightly modified ARM-PCR, yielded TCR beta libraries. The first two PCR rounds used TRBV1-TRBV30 primers with a Cbeta primer, roughly 10 cycles each. A single record per CDR3 protein comes from TCRdb applying MiXCR to the multiplex PCR reads. Of some 22,000 distinct CDR3 sequences in the sample, about 74% were seen once. From unsorted bulk tissue weighing roughly 17-31 mg, DNA and RNA were co-extracted. Sequencing was carried out using liver tumor tissue from sampling region 5. As to subset: tumor region T5, tumor centre. The receptors come from a woman in her 30s with primary liver carcinoma and hepatitis B virus infection.

A note on this clonotype: Here the CDR3 omits its conserved ending phenylalanine or tryptophan, so a read error is the likely source. The gene calls are TRBV29-1 and TRBJ1-5, with no clear D. Per germline, CDR1 SQVTM and CDR2 ANQGSEA. This CDR3 region has 13 residues. The CDR3 nucleotides are TGTAGCGTTGCAAGCGACCTCCATCAGCCCCAGCATTCT. Protein sequence: CSVASDLHQPQHS.

This clonotype is a singleton in its sample. This CDR3 is missing its conserved last phenylalanine or tryptophan, likely due to a read error. The chain joins TRBV11-1 to TRBJ2-1; the match to TRBD2 covers 11 bases. This CDR3 is 15 amino acids long. Looked up from germline, CDR1 is SGHAT and CDR2 is FQDESV (reference sequence). CDR3: CTCRTGTSGYNEQFL. As DNA, the CDR3 is TGTACCTGCAGGACCGGGACTAGCGGTTACAATGAGCAGTTCCTC.

V and J are TRBV6-6 and TRBJ2-1; D is ambiguous. CDR1 and CDR2 from the germline V gene are MNHNY and SVGAGI (reference sequence). V gave up 10 bases and J gave up 5 bases, with 21 bases separating them. CDR3 length: 15 residues. The CDR3 region has the DNA TGTGCCAACGCCCCGACCGGCGGATTGAACAATGAGCAGTTCTTC. Its protein is CANAPTGGLNNEQFF.

About this clonotype: One end of the junction varies from germline; a read error may be responsible. This sequence joins TRBV6-6 and TRBJ1-6; no firm D call. Germline V gene data show CDR1 as MNHNY and CDR2 as SVGAGI (reference sequence). This CDR3 spans 14 amino acids. CDR3: CASSYAGMDSPLHF. The DNA for the CDR3 is TGCGCCAGCAGTTACGCAGGAATGGATTCACCCCTCCACTTT.

This clonotype was recorded only once. The CDR3, as DNA: TGTGCCAGTAGCAGGGTTATGGCGGGAGTGCCTGGGGAGCTGTTTTTT. This translates into CASSRVMAGVPGELFF. This chain connects TRBV11-1 to TRBJ2-2, with 7 nucleotides matching TRBD2. The CDR3 consists of 16 residues. Germline CDR1 reads SGHAT; CDR2 reads FQDESV (reference sequence). The V segment lost 9 bases and the J segment 8 bases; nucleotides outside the gene matches: 18. Using reference TRBV11-1 and TRBJ2-2 for the parts outside the CDR3, the full variable domain is EAEVAQSPRYKITEKSQAVAFWCDPISGHATLYWYRQILGQGPELLVQFQDESVVDDSQLPKDRFSAERLKGVDSTLKIQPAELGDSAMYLCASSRVMAGVPGELFFGEGSRLTVL.

The chain links TRBV6-2 or TRBV6-3 to TRBJ1-5; D gene unclear. The germline V gene encodes CDR1 MNHEY and CDR2 SVGEGT. Deletions cut 10 bases from V and 3 bases from J, with 13 bases between. The CDR3 is 13 residues long. The CDR3 sequence: CANSYRDNQPQHF. In nucleotides, the CDR3 is TGTGCCAATAGTTACCGAGACAATCAGCCCCAGCATTTT.

This chain links TRBV11-2 with TRBJ2-3; no clear D gene. The germline V and J ends were trimmed by 5 bases and 6 bases, with 12 bases remaining between them. The germline gives CDR1 SGHAT, CDR2 FQNNGV. This CDR3 spans 13 amino acids. CDR3: CASSLYPKDTQYF. In DNA, the CDR3 is TGTGCCAGCAGCCTATACCCTAAGGATACGCAGTATTTT.

This clonotype was counted a single time. A read error may be the cause here, since a much bigger clone is one base away. In this CDR3 the conserved last residue, phenylalanine or tryptophan, is missing, so a read error is likely. No DNA is shown, since the ends of the CDR3 on it are uncertain; the CDR3 is the one TCRdb lists. The chain employs TRBV4-1 and TRBJ2-7. The CDR3 has 12 residues if both end residues are counted. The germline CDR1 and CDR2 sequences are MGHRA and YSYEKL. The CDR3 loop is CASLGWSNERYI.

Notes on this clonotype: Given a much more abundant clone one base away, this may be a read error. This chain uses TRBV19 with TRBJ1-1; 9 bases line up with TRBD1. Germline lookup yields CDR1 LNHDA and CDR2 SQIVND (reference sequence). The CDR3 sequence is 13 residues long. The J segment lost 10 bases and the V segment lost 7 bases, leaving 10 bases of the junction unmatched. The CDR3 region is CASNVDRGMRAFF. CDR3 DNA: TGTGCCAGTAATGTCGACAGGGGGATGAGAGCTTTCTTT.

This clonotype qualifies as medium-sized. The chain combines TRBV6-5 with TRBJ2-1, with D perhaps TRBD1 or TRBD2 (6 bases each). CDR1 and CDR2 (germline): MNHEY, SVGAGI. The CDR3 sequence is 14 residues long. V was pared by 7 bases and J by 4 bases, with 14 bases between. The CDR3: CASMLGGQYNEQFF. CDR3 DNA sequence: TGTGCCAGCATGCTCGGGGGCCAATACAATGAGCAGTTCTTC.

This clonotype was seen a few times. The junction departs from the called germline gene at one end, perhaps through a read error. This CDR3 is CAGSRVMARMSRELFF. CDR3 bases: TGTGCCGGCAGCAGGGTTATGGCGAGAATGTCCAGGGAGCTGTTTTTT. The chain carries TRBV11-1 and TRBJ2-2; D is perhaps TRBD1 (5 bases). The germline CDR1 and CDR2 sequences are SGHAT and FQDESV (reference sequence). This CDR3 has 16 amino acids.

V gene TRBV6-1 combines with J gene TRBJ2-7; no reliable D call. Per germline, CDR1 MNHNS and CDR2 SASEGT. V dropped 3 bases and J dropped 12 bases, with 12 bases sitting between them. This CDR3 spans 11 amino acids. This chain's CDR3 is CASSDFYKRYF. Here the CDR3 DNA reads TGTGCCAGCAGTGATTTTTACAAGAGGTACTTC.

A remark on this clonotype: A read error may account for a junction end that differs from germline. The chain joins TRBV28 to TRBJ2-7, with D possibly TRBD2 on 5 matching bases. CDR3 length: 14 residues. Germline assignment: CDR1 MDHEN and CDR2 SYDVKM. CDR3 region: CARSPRGVSYEQHF. The CDR3 DNA reads as TGTGCCAGGAGTCCCCGGGGAGTGTCCTACGAGCAGCACTTC.

About this clonotype: Its ends do not fully match the called genes, so a read error is possible. The CDR3 DNA follows: TGTGTCAGCAGCCCTCCGGGGAGGTACGAACAATACTTC. This encodes CVSSPPGRYEQYF. This sequence joins TRBV11-2 and TRBJ2-7, with D possibly being TRBD2 (6 bases). The CDR3 runs to 13 residues. CDR1 is SGHAT and CDR2 is FQNNGV in the germline V gene. The variable domain in full, with the rest retrieved from reference TRBV11-2 and TRBJ2-7, is EAGVAQSPRYKIIEKRQSVAFWCNPISGHATLYWYQQILGQGPKLLIQFQNNGVVDDSQLPKDRFSAERLKGVDSTLKIQPAKLEDSAVYLCVSSPPGRYEQYFGPGTRLTVT.

To note about this clonotype: The conserved closing phenylalanine or tryptophan is absent in this CDR3, likely reflecting a read error. The chain combines TRBV6-1 with TRBJ1-2; D not resolved. Germline assignment: CDR1 MNHNS and CDR2 SASEGT. V was trimmed by 2 bases and J by 1 base, leaving 20 bases between them. The CDR3 is 18 amino acids. CDR3 residues: CASSERFLLLRFNYGYTL. Written as DNA, the CDR3 is TGTGCCAGCAGTGAACGGTTCCTGCTCCTTAGATTTAACTATGGCTACACCCTC.

By share of the sample, this clonotype is medium-sized. The rearrangement joins TRBV10-2 to TRBJ2-7; TRBD1 is a possible D gene (6 bases). The CDR3 totals 14 residues. Germline CDR1 reads WSHSY; CDR2 reads SAAADI. The V gene lost 6 bases and the J gene lost 1 base, with 13 bases spanning the gap. CDR3 coding DNA: TGCGCCAGCAGAAGGACAGCCAATTCCTACGAGCAGTACTTC. This gives the protein CASRRTANSYEQYF.

Concerning this clonotype: Germline and junction disagree at one end, which may indicate a read error. This chain uses TRBV29-1 with TRBJ1-1, with D tentatively TRBD1 (5 bases). The germline V gene encodes CDR1 SQVTM and CDR2 ANQGSEA. CDR3 size: 12 residues. CDR3 in amino acids: CSVEAGNTVAFF. The CDR3 bases are TGCAGCGTGGAGGCAGGGAACACTGTAGCTTTCTTT.

This chain connects TRBV12-3 or TRBV12-4 to TRBJ2-2; D unresolved. Trimming cost V 4 bases and J 6 bases, with 3 bases left between them. CDR3 length: 11 amino acids. In nucleotides, the CDR3 is TGTGCCAGCAGTTCAGCCGGGGAGCTGTTTTTT. Residues: CASSSAGELFF.

In nucleotides, the CDR3 is TGTGCCATCAGCGTGTCGGCTACAAGACAAGAGACCCAGTACTTC. Translating gives CAISVSATRQETQYF. The chain couples TRBV10-3 to TRBJ2-5; no reliable D call. CDR1 and CDR2 (germline): ENHRY, SYGVKD. This CDR3 spans 15 amino acids. V shed 6 bases and J shed 2 bases, with 16 bases lying between them.

This sequence joins TRBV4-3 and TRBJ2-2; 13 bases agree with TRBD2. The CDR3 contains 19 residues. Germline CDR1 LGHNA, CDR2 YSLEER. V was clipped by 8 bases and J by 4 bases; unmatched bases: 16. CDR3 DNA sequence: TGCGCCAGCTGCGTACTAGCGGGAGGGCCCCGTTCAAGCACCGGGGAGCTGTTTTTT. It codes for CASCVLAGGPRSSTGELFF.

Concerning this clonotype: This CDR3 is missing its conserved last phenylalanine or tryptophan, likely due to a read error. Because the CDR3's place on the DNA is in doubt, the DNA is left out and the CDR3 is given as listed by TCRdb. The gene calls are TRBV6-5 and TRBJ2-7; the table's D call, TRBD1, was not checked against the DNA. Per the germline V gene, CDR1 is MNHEY and CDR2 is SVGAGI. The CDR3 contains 11 residues when both ends are counted. The CDR3 is CATRQGSEQYS.